This T cell receptor (beta chain) was identified during a study of T cell changes during pregnancy in multiple sclerosis. Some clones are missing from TCRdb's copy, which holds only in-frame ones; the method was immunoSEQ multiplex PCR. Here the sample spans 53,000 or so clones, around 94% being singletons. The origin of this receptor is a female donor with multiple sclerosis, enrolled in a pregnancy study. Sequences were derived from CD4+ T cells from peripheral blood mononuclear cells, sampled in the second trimester of pregnancy.

CDR3 sequence: CASSPQKQGTPSPLHF. CDR3 DNA: TGTGCCAGCTCACCACAAAAACAGGGGACCCCTTCACCCCTCCACTTT. The V and J genes are TRBV18 and TRBJ1-6; 7 bases agree with TRBD1. V lost 1 base, J lost 9 bases, and 9 bases stayed unmatched. Germline CDR1 and CDR2: KGHSH and LQKENI. This CDR3 has 16 amino acids. The full variable domain, rest sourced from reference TRBV18 and TRBJ1-6, is NAGVMQNPRHLVRRRGQEARLRCSPMKGHSHVYWYRQLPEEGLKFMVYLQKENIIDESGMPKERFSAEFPKEGPSILRIQQVVRGDSAAYFCASSPQKQGTPSPLHFGNGTRLTVT.